Below, one T cell receptor beta chain is given with its context. As yet, its antigen is unknown. The ends were cut back, 1 base at V and 7 bases at J, with 11 bases in the middle. There are 14 residues in the CDR3. Per the germline V gene, CDR1 is LNHDA and CDR2 is SQIVND (reference sequence). Participating donors were healthy, HIV-negative adults free of recent acute infections or vaccinations. The table came from immunoSEQ multiplex PCR; TCRdb's copy has only in-frame clones and leaves some out. The data contain about 1,500,000 clones, around 97% of them seen just once; the ten biggest clones take up roughly 1.2%. The sample is drawn from a study of shared clonotypes between healthy human individuals. Study-wide background: Per donor, CD8 memory used one plate, CD8 naive used two, CD4 memory used three and CD4 naive used three.

General study points: Several donors showed sharing of 4.5% to 6% of naive CD4 clonotypes.

Sequencing used naive CD4+ T cells sorted from blood. Subset reported: CD45RA+ positively selected. The chain is built from TRBV19 and TRBJ2-1; D is possibly TRBD2 (6 bases). This TCR was sampled from a man aged 25 to 40 in good health. The CDR3 protein is CASSIGLAWNEQFF. CDR3 DNA sequence: TGTGCCAGTAGTATAGGGCTAGCGTGGAATGAGCAGTTCTTC.